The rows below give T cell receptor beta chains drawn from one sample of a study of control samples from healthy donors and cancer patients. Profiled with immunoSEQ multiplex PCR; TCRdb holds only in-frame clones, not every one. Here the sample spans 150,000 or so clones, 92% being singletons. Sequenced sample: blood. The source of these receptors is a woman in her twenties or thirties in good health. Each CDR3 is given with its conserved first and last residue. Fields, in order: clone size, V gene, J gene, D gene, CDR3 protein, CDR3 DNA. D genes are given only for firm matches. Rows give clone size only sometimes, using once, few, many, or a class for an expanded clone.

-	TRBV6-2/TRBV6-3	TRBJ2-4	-	CASSSAGSLVKNIQYF	TGTGCCAGCAGTTCAGCCGGGAGTTTGGTCAAAAACATTCAGTACTTC
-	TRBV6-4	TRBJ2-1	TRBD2	CASSSGTSGDYNEQFF	TGTGCCAGCAGTAGCGGGACTAGCGGCGACTACAATGAGCAGTTCTTC
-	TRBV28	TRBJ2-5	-	CASSGYLFRGDAETQYF	TGTGCCAGCAGTGGATACCTCTTCAGGGGGGATGCAGAGACCCAGTACTTC
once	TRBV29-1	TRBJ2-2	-	CSVSREGVPGELFF	TGCAGCGTCTCGAGGGAGGGGGTACCCGGGGAGCTGTTTTTT
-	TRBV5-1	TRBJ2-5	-	CASRRAAASETQYF	TGCGCCAGCCGACGGGCGGCCGCCTCGGAGACCCAGTACTTC
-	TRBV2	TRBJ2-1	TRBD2	CASSDVAGVVSIQGDEQFF	TGTGCCAGCAGTGACGTAGCGGGAGTAGTCTCAATACAGGGTGATGAGCAGTTCTTC
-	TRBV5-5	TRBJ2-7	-	CASSLGLREQYF	TGTGCCAGCAGCTTGGGCCTGAGGGAGCAGTACTTC
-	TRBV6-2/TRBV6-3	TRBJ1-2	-	CASSSGLRNYGYTF	TGTGCCAGCAGTTCGGGACTGCGAAACTATGGCTACACCTTC
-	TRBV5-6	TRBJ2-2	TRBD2	CASSLGLAGAFGELFF	TGTGCCAGCAGCTTGGGCCTAGCGGGAGCGTTCGGGGAGCTGTTTTTT
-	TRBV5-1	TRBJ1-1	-	CASSLVRDDTEAFF	TGCGCCAGCAGCTTGGTCAGGGATGACACTGAAGCTTTCTTT
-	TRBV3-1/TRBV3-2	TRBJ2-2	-	CASSQVGTTLSGELFF	TGTGCCAGCAGCCAAGTCGGGACAACACTGTCCGGGGAGCTGTTTTTT
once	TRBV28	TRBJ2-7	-	CASSPSDLYEQYF	TGTGCCAGCAGTCCCTCCGATCTCTACGAGCAGTACTTC
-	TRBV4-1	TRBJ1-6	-	CASNQDRRGVGNSPLHF	TGCGCCAGCAACCAAGATCGTCGGGGGGTAGGTAATTCACCCCTCCACTTT
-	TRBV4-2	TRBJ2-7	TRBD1	CASSQEGSGTGIYEQYF	TGTGCCAGCAGCCAGGAAGGGTCCGGGACAGGTATCTACGAGCAGTACTTC
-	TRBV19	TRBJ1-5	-	CASSIVTDQPQHF	TGTGCCAGTAGTATAGTGACAGATCAGCCCCAGCATTTT
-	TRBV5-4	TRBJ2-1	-	CASSLGGRSNEQFF	TGTGCCAGCAGCTTGGGGGGGCGCAGTAATGAGCAGTTCTTC
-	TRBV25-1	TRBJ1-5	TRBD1	CASRAGGFSQPQHF	TGTGCCAGCAGGGCAGGGGGTTTTTCTCAGCCCCAGCATTTT
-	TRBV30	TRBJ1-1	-	CAWTPSGTATEAFF	TGTGCCTGGACCCCCTCCGGCACGGCCACTGAAGCTTTCTTT
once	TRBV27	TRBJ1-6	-	CASSFDSVSPLHF	TGTGCCAGCAGTTTTGATTCGGTATCACCCCTCCACTTT
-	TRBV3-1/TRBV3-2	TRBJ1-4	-	CASSQVPESEKLFF	TGTGCCAGCAGCCAAGTCCCGGAATCGGAAAAACTGTTTTTT
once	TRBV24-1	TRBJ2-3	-	CATSDHRHITDTQYF	TGTGCCACCAGTGATCATAGACACATCACAGATACGCAGTATTTT
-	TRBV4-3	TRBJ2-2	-	CASSQGARRVTGELFF	TGCGCCAGCAGCCAGGGGGCCCGCAGGGTTACCGGGGAGCTGTTTTTT
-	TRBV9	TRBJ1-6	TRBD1	CASSVADRGRSPLHF	TGTGCCAGCAGCGTAGCAGACAGGGGGCGATCACCCCTCCACTTT
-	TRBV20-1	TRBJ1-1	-	CRLQGTEAFF	TGCAGGCTACAGGGCACTGAAGCTTTCTTT
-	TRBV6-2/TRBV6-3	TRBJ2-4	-	CASSFGQFLAKNIQYF	TGTGCCAGCAGCTTCGGACAGTTTTTAGCCAAAAACATTCAGTACTTC
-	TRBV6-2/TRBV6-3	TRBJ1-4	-	CASSYPGESDEKLFF	TGTGCCAGCAGTTACCCGGGGGAATCGGATGAAAAACTGTTTTTT
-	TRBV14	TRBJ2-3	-	CASSQGTMDTQYF	TGTGCCAGCAGCCAGGGTACTATGGATACGCAGTATTTT
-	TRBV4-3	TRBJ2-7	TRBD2	CASSQETTSGTYEQYF	TGCGCCAGCAGCCAAGAAACGACTAGCGGAACCTACGAGCAGTACTTC
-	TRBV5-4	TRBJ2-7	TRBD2	CASSGLAGGGFDEQYF	TGTGCCAGCAGCGGACTAGCGGGAGGCGGTTTCGACGAGCAGTACTTC
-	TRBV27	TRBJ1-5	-	CASSLYLGLQPQHF	TGTGCCAGCAGTTTATATCTGGGTCTTCAGCCCCAGCATTTT
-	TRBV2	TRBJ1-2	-	CASSEEQGANYGYTF	TGTGCCAGCAGTGAAGAGCAGGGAGCTAACTATGGCTACACCTTC
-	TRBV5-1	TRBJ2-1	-	CASSFEPTPYNEQFF	TGCGCCAGCAGCTTTGAACCAACCCCCTACAATGAGCAGTTCTTC
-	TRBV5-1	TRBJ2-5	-	CASSFPQETQYF	TGCGCCAGCAGCTTTCCCCAAGAGACCCAGTACTTC
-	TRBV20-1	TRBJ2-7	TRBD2	CSASDVGTSGVRGSYEQYF	TGCAGTGCTAGTGACGTCGGGACTAGCGGGGTACGGGGCTCCTACGAGCAGTACTTC
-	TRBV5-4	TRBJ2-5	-	CASSPDRWAETQYF	TGTGCCAGCAGTCCGGACCGATGGGCAGAGACCCAGTACTTC
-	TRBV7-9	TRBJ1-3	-	CASSSGYTIYF	TGTGCCAGCAGTTCAGGGTACACCATATATTTT
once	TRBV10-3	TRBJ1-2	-	CAISEGTAARDGYTF	TGTGCCATCAGTGAGGGGACTGCTGCTCGAGATGGCTACACCTTC
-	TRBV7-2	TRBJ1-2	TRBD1	CASSFRDRELSGYTF	TGTGCCAGCAGCTTCCGGGACAGGGAGTTGTCTGGCTACACCTTC
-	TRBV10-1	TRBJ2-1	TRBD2	CASRGRGGRPRNEQFF	TGCGCCAGCAGGGGCCGGGGGGGGAGGCCAAGAAATGAGCAGTTCTTC
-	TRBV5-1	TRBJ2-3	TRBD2	CASSNGQPELAGVRTDTQYF	TGCGCCAGCAGCAACGGACAGCCTGAACTAGCGGGAGTGAGGACAGATACGCAGTATTTT
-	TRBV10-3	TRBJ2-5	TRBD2	CAISTGLEETQYF	TGTGCCATCAGCACGGGACTAGAAGAGACCCAGTACTTC
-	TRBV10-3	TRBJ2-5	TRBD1	CAISRTGGQETQYF	TGTGCCATCAGTAGGACAGGGGGACAAGAGACCCAGTACTTC
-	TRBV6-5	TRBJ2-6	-	CASLATGANVLTF	TGTGCCAGCCTAGCGACCGGGGCCAACGTCCTGACTTTC
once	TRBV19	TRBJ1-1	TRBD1	CASSMGQMNTEAFF	TGTGCCAGTAGTATGGGACAGATGAACACTGAAGCTTTCTTT
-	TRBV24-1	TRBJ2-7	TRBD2	CATSGREARPYEQYF	TGTGCCACCAGTGGGCGGGAGGCTCGTCCCTACGAGCAGTACTTC
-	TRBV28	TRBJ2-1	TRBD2	CASSSPRTSGSIHEQFF	TGTGCCAGCAGTTCCCCCCGGACTAGCGGGAGTATCCATGAGCAGTTCTTC
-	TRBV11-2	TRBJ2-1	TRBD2	CASSFLLAGEQFF	TGTGCCAGCAGCTTTCTACTAGCGGGTGAGCAGTTCTTC
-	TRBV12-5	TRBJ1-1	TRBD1	CASGSGQGNTEAFF	TGTGCTAGTGGTTCCGGACAGGGGAACACTGAAGCTTTCTTT